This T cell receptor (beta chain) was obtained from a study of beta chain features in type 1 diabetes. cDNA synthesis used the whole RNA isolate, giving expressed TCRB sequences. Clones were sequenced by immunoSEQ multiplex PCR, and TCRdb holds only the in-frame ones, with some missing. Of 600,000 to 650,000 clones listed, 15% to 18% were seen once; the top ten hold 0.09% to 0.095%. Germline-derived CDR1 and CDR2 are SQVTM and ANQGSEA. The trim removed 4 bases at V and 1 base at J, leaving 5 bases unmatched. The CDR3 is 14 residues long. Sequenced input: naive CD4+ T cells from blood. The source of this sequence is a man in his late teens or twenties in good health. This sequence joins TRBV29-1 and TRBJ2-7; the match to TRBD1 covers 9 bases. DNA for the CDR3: TGCAGCGTTGGTGGGACAGGGATGTCCTACGAGCAGTACTTC. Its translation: CSVGGTGMSYEQYF.